What follows is one T cell receptor beta chain and its context. The target antigen is unknown. The CDR3 has 13 amino acids. V lost 0 bases to trimming and J lost 7 bases; unmatched junction nucleotides: 3. Germline loops: CDR1 SQVTM, CDR2 ANQGSEA. The sample belongs to a study of PD-1 blockade in classical Hodgkin lymphoma. Regarding the study as a whole: Newly diagnosed patients reportedly had lower baseline TCR diversity than healthy donors. No one has yet defined what causes the repertoire differences, which may be disease activity or prior therapy. By C4D1 there was a significant rise in CD4+ TCR diversity but not in CD8+ TCR diversity.

Sample time point: cycle 4 day 1 (C4D1), after around six weeks of nivolumab. Relapse was seen in all patients after autologous stem cell transplantation, and brentuximab vedotin exposure was variable. Researchers used magnetic negative selection to pull out pure CD4+ T cells from thawed PBMCs. Best responses fell into complete response, partial response or progressive disease. Only in-frame clones appear in the TCRdb table, and some are missing; sequencing was by immunoSEQ multiplex PCR. The top ten clones hold approximately 0.27% of a sample with 32,000 or so clones, roughly 90% of them seen once.

The clonotype was recovered from a human donor with classical Hodgkin lymphoma. Sequenced material: CD4+ T cells from blood, taken before the fourth cycle of nivolumab. V is TRBV29-1 and J is TRBJ2-1; 7 bases match TRBD1. CDR3 sequence: CSVEERTGNEQFF. DNA for the CDR3: TGCAGCGTTGAAGAGAGGACAGGTAATGAGCAGTTCTTC.